A single sample gave rise to the 27 T cell receptor beta chains below, sequenced in a study of blood T cell repertoires in COVID-19. Clones were read by immunoSEQ multiplex PCR, and TCRdb kept only the in-frame ones, dropping some. This sample has roughly 140,000 clones, with approximately 84% found just once. The sample comprised peripheral blood. The origin of the receptors is a human donor in a cohort sampled during active COVID-19.

V gene TRBV28 combines with J gene TRBJ1-1, with D possibly TRBD1 on 5 matching bases. The V end was cut by 3 bases, the J end by 6 bases, with 14 bases between. CDR1 MDHEN and CDR2 SYDVKM come from the germline V gene. The CDR3 is 14 residues long. CDR3 coding DNA: TGTGCCAGCAGTTTGGGGGGAAAAAAGGCTGAAGCTTTCTTT. It is translated as CASSLGGKKAEAFF.

This clone was seen more than once but under ten times. The chain links TRBV2 to TRBJ1-2; D is uncertain. Germline V gives CDR1 SNHLY, CDR2 FYNNEI. V lost 11 bases and J 2 bases, leaving 18 bases between the germline ends. The CDR3 spans 14 residues. In DNA, the CDR3 is TGTGCCGGAGATCGAGATAGTGGGAACTATGGCTACACCTTC. It yields the protein CAGDRDSGNYGYTF. The full variable domain, with the rest looked up from reference TRBV2 and TRBJ1-2, is EPEVTQTPSHQVTQMGQEVILRCVPISNHLYFYWYRQILGQKVEFLVSFYNNEISEKSEIFDDQFSVERPDGSNFTLKIRSTKLEDSAMYFCAGDRDSGNYGYTFGSGTRLTVV.

Details on this clone: A junction boundary mismatches the germline segment, possibly from a read error. The V gene is TRBV6-5, the J gene TRBJ2-7; 7 positions match TRBD1. CDR3 size: 15 residues. Germline V gene sequence: CDR1 MNHEY, CDR2 SVGAGI. CDR3 residues: CASRYSGTAVTEQYF. The CDR3 DNA reads as TGTGCCAGCAGATACTCCGGGACAGCCGTTACGGAGCAGTACTTC.

V usage is TRBV19 and J usage is TRBJ2-5; 8 positions agree with TRBD1. Germline V gene lookup returns CDR1 LNHDA and CDR2 SQIVND (reference sequence). The CDR3 totals 16 residues. After removal of 5 bases from V and 5 bases from J, the junction contained 13 bases not matched to a gene. The CDR3 bases are TGTGCCAGTAGTCGGGGAAGGGGACAGGACTTCGAGACCCAGTACTTC. Translation: CASSRGRGQDFETQYF.

The chain combines TRBV24-1 with TRBJ2-1; TRBD2 matches at 9 bases. J was trimmed by 4 bases and V by 9 bases; bases with no gene match: 6. Germline CDR1 is KGHDR and CDR2 is SFDVKD. The CDR3 runs 14 residues. CDR3 in DNA: TGTGCCACCTCGAGAGCGGGGGGATACAATGAGCAGTTCTTC. It translates to CATSRAGGYNEQFF.

The chain has TRBV5-8 and TRBJ1-5; D ambiguous. V was clipped by 4 bases and J by 6 bases, with 5 bases between them. CDR3 size: 11 residues. Germline V gives CDR1 SGHTS, CDR2 YDEGEE. CDR3 in amino acids: CASSLSQPQHF. DNA for the CDR3: TGTGCCAGCAGCCTTAGTCAGCCCCAGCATTTT.

This chain uses TRBV5-6 with TRBJ2-7, with TRBD1 matching 10 bases. This CDR3 contains 16 residues. Germline V lookup: CDR1 SGHDT, CDR2 YYEEEE. Trimming at V came to 0 bases and at J to 2 bases, leaving 5 bases not matched to a gene. The CDR3 coding sequence is TGTGCCAGCAGCTTGGCCCCGGGACAGGGGACCTACGAGCAGTACTTC. Its translation: CASSLAPGQGTYEQYF.

This clone was seen just once. This rearrangement joins TRBV3-1 (or the pseudogene TRBV3-2) to TRBJ2-6; 9 bases agree with TRBD2. The germline CDR1 and CDR2 sequences are LGHDT and YNNKEL (reference sequence). CDR3 size: 19 residues. V shed 4 bases and J 0 bases; nucleotides not matched to a gene: 10. CDR3 nucleotides: TGTGCCAGCAGCCCCCCGATAGCGGGGGCCATCTCTGGGGCCAACGTCCTGACTTTC. Translated: CASSPPIAGAISGANVLTF.

This clone has only a few counts. The V and J genes are TRBV29-1 and TRBJ2-1; 10 bases align to TRBD1. Germline CDR1 is SQVTM and CDR2 is ANQGSEA. V trimming: 7 bases; J trimming: 4 bases; junction bases outside the gene matches: 7. The CDR3 contains 14 residues. CDR3 protein: CSASRDRGYNEQFF. The DNA of the CDR3 is TGCAGCGCTTCTCGGGACAGGGGTTACAATGAGCAGTTCTTC.

The chain links TRBV5-1 to TRBJ1-5, with unresolved D. Per the germline V gene, CDR1 is SGHRS and CDR2 is YFSETQ. This CDR3 region has 14 residues. V gave up 0 bases and J gave up 0 bases, with 4 bases separating them. CDR3 in amino acids: CASSLDNSNQPQHF. The CDR3 coding sequence is TGCGCCAGCAGCTTGGACAATAGCAATCAGCCCCAGCATTTT. Together with reference TRBV5-1 and TRBJ1-5, the CDR3 gives the full variable domain: KAGVTQTPRYLIKTRGQQVTLSCSPISGHRSVSWYQQTPGQGLQFLFEYFSETQRNKGNFPGRFSGRQFSNSRSEMNVSTLELGDSALYLCASSLDNSNQPQHFGDGTRLSIL.

The chain couples TRBV6-1 to TRBJ1-1; D unresolved. This CDR3 contains 13 residues. The germline V gene encodes CDR1 MNHNS and CDR2 SASEGT. Trimming pared 5 bases from V and 0 bases from J, leaving 7 bases between. In DNA form, the CDR3 reads TGTGCCAGCAGTTATACGGTGAACACTGAAGCTTTCTTT. It translates to CASSYTVNTEAFF.

This clone was seen more than once but under ten times. This chain joins TRBV28 and TRBJ1-2; 9 bases map to TRBD1. This CDR3 has 12 amino acids. Germline lookup yields CDR1 MDHEN and CDR2 SYDVKM. The junction had 4 bases not matched to a gene; V was cut back by 8 bases and J by 6 bases. The CDR3 DNA follows: TGTGCCAGCGACCGGACAGGGGATGGCTACACCTTC. This codes for CASDRTGDGYTF.

The table lists this clone with a few counts. J is TRBJ2-3 and V is TRBV24-1; 13 positions agree with TRBD2. The CDR3 has 17 amino acids. The germline CDR1 and CDR2 sequences are KGHDR and SFDVKD. The V gene end was trimmed by 5 bases and the J gene end by 1 base; junction bases not matched to a gene: 5. Written as DNA, the CDR3 is TGTGCCACCAGTGGATTGGGGACTAGCGGGGGCACAGATACGCAGTATTTT. Protein sequence: CATSGLGTSGGTDTQYF.

This chain joins TRBV5-1 and TRBJ1-1; TRBD1 is a possible D gene (5 bases). CDR1 and CDR2 (germline): SGHRS, YFSETQ. The CDR3 extends over 14 amino acids. Trimming pared 1 base from V and 1 base from J, leaving 8 bases between. The DNA of the CDR3 is TGCGCCAGCAGCTTGCAGGGTTCGAACACTGAAGCTTTCTTT. This gives the protein CASSLQGSNTEAFF.

The CDR3 sequence: CASKVAGAPYEQYF. The DNA for the CDR3 is TGTGCCAGCAAAGTAGCCGGAGCTCCCTACGAGCAGTACTTC. The chain is built from TRBV21-1 and TRBJ2-7; the table gives TRBD2 as D, unverified against the DNA. TRBV21-1 has pseudogene status. The CDR3 has 14 residues.

The chain joins TRBV2 to TRBJ2-5, with TRBD2 matching 11 bases. Germline V CDR1 and CDR2: SNHLY, FYNNEI. V lost 7 bases to trimming and J lost 4 bases; unmatched junction nucleotides: 8. The CDR3 is 15 amino acids. CDR3 in DNA: TGTGCCAGCATACTAGCGGGGGTGGGGCCAGAGACCCAGTACTTC. Its translation: CASILAGVGPETQYF.

This chain uses TRBV5-4 with TRBJ1-1; tentatively, D is TRBD1 (5 bases). V lost 5 bases, J lost 6 bases, and 11 bases lay in between. Germline V gene lookup returns CDR1 SGHNT and CDR2 YYREEE (reference sequence). The CDR3 sequence is 12 residues long. The CDR3 sequence: CASSQGYAEAFF. CDR3 DNA: TGTGCCAGCAGTCAGGGATATGCTGAAGCTTTCTTT. Looking up the rest from reference TRBV5-4 and TRBJ1-1 gives the full variable domain: ETGVTQSPTHLIKTRGQQVTLRCSSQSGHNTVSWYQQALGQGPQFIFQYYREEENGRGNFPPRFSGLQFPNYSSELNVNALELDDSALYLCASSQGYAEAFFGQGTRLTVV.

The chain links TRBV5-1 to TRBJ1-1; D perhaps matches TRBD1 (5 bases). With 0 bases removed from V and 5 bases from J, the gap between germline ends came to 14 bases. The CDR3 spans 15 residues. In germline, CDR1 is SGHRS, CDR2 YFSETQ. As DNA, the CDR3 is TGCGCCAGCAGCTTGGCCGTAGGGGCCCGAACTGAAGCTTTCTTT. Protein product: CASSLAVGARTEAFF.

This clone was observed a handful of times. The gene calls are TRBV10-2 and TRBJ2-2; the D gene is possibly TRBD2 (5 bases). Germline CDR1 and CDR2: WSHSY and SAAADI. V shed 6 bases and J shed 1 base, with 9 bases lying between them. The CDR3 spans 14 residues. The CDR3 loop reads CASRLGENTGELFF. CDR3 in DNA: TGCGCCAGCAGGTTGGGAGAGAACACCGGGGAGCTGTTTTTT.

The gene calls are TRBV28 and TRBJ1-3; weak D call: TRBD1 (6 bases). Per germline, CDR1 MDHEN and CDR2 SYDVKM. V gave up 5 bases and J gave up 2 bases, with 10 bases separating them. This CDR3 spans 14 amino acids. The CDR3 sequence is CASSRTATGNTIYF. CDR3 DNA: TGTGCCAGCAGTCGGACAGCTACTGGAAACACCATATATTTT.

This sequence joins TRBV28 and TRBJ1-5; D remains ambiguous. The V end lost 1 base, the J end lost 4 bases, and 11 bases lay between the germline ends. Germline lookup yields CDR1 MDHEN and CDR2 SYDVKM. This CDR3 has 15 amino acids. The CDR3 region has the DNA TGTGCCAGCAGTTTATCTATTGACGGGAATCAGCCCCAGCATTTT. Translated: CASSLSIDGNQPQHF.

The chain combines TRBV5-5 with TRBJ2-5, with D unclear. V lost 0 bases and J 4 bases, leaving 4 bases between the germline ends. The germline V gene encodes CDR1 SGHKS and CDR2 YYEKEE (reference sequence). The CDR3 runs to 12 residues. The CDR3 DNA follows: TGTGCCAGCAGCTTGGCTCGAGAGACCCAGTACTTC. It encodes CASSLARETQYF.

This chain connects TRBV4-2 to TRBJ2-7, with 7 bases matching TRBD1. There are 14 residues in the CDR3. V shed 1 base, J shed 3 bases, and the junction held 3 bases outside the gene matches. CDR1 is LGHNA and CDR2 is YNFKEQ in the germline V gene. The CDR3 region is CASSQGNRGYEQYF. CDR3 DNA sequence: TGTGCCAGCAGCCAAGGTAACAGGGGCTACGAGCAGTACTTC.

This clone was seen a single time. The chain couples TRBV28 to TRBJ1-3; TRBD1 matches at 7 bases. V lost 5 bases, J lost 6 bases, and 16 bases stayed unmatched. Germline loops: CDR1 MDHEN, CDR2 SYDVKM. The length of the CDR3 is 17 residues. This CDR3 reads CASSTSSQGSAENTIYF. CDR3 coding DNA: TGTGCCAGCAGTACCTCGTCACAGGGGAGCGCTGAAAACACCATATATTTT. Filled out from reference TRBV28 and TRBJ1-3, the complete variable domain reads DVKVTQSSRYLVKRTGEKVFLECVQDMDHENMFWYRQDPGLGLRLIYFSYDVKMKEKGDIPEGYSVSREKKERFSLILESASTNQTSMYLCASSTSSQGSAENTIYFGEGSWLTVV.

This clone came up once. CDR3 DNA: TGTGCCACCCGCCCCCGGACAGGGTTGGGTTATGAGCAGTTCTTC. Translating it yields CATRPRTGLGYEQFF. The chain is built from TRBV6-2 or TRBV6-3 and TRBJ2-1; 8 nucleotides line up with TRBD1. Trimming cost V 10 bases and J 8 bases; bases outside gene matches: 16. The CDR3 has 15 residues. Looked up from germline, CDR1 is MNHEY and CDR2 is SVGEGT.

This rearrangement joins TRBV6-2 or TRBV6-3 to TRBJ2-7; weak D call: TRBD1 (5 bases). Looked up from germline, CDR1 is MNHEY and CDR2 is SVGEGT. Trimming stripped 4 bases from V and 5 bases from J, with 12 bases between. CDR3 length equals 13 residues. The CDR3 is CASSSREGDEQYF. The CDR3, as DNA: TGTGCCAGCAGTTCCAGGGAAGGCGACGAGCAGTACTTC.

This rearrangement joins TRBV7-9 to TRBJ1-2, with 8 bases identical to TRBD1. CDR3 length equals 14 residues. From germline, CDR1 is SEHNR and CDR2 FQNEAQ (reference sequence). V was clipped by 5 bases and J by 4 bases; unmatched bases: 6. CDR3 loop: CASSRGTGIYGYTF. The CDR3 coding sequence is TGTGCCAGCAGCCGGGGGACAGGCATCTATGGCTACACCTTC.